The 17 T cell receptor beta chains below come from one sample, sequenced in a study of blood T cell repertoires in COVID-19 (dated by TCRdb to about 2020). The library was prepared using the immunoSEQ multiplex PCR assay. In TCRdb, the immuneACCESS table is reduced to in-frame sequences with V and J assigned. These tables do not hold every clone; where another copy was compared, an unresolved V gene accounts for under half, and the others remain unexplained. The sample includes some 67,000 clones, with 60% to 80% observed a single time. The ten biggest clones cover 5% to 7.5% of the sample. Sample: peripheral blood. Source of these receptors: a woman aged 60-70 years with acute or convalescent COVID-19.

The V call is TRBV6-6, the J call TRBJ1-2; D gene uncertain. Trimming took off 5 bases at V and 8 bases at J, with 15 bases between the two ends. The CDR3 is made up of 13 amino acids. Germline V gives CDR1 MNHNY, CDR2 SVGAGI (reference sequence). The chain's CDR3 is CASSGTIWEGYTF. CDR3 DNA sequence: TGTGCCAGCAGTGGCACGATATGGGAGGGCTACACCTTC.

The CDR3 protein is CASSFRDTNTGELFF. The CDR3 bases are TGTGCCAGCAGCTTCCGGGACACGAACACCGGGGAGCTGTTTTTT. The chain links TRBV7-2 to TRBJ2-2; tentatively, D is TRBD1 (6 bases). The germline CDR1 and CDR2 sequences are SGHTA and FQGNSA. Trimming stripped 3 bases from V and 0 bases from J, with 8 bases between. The CDR3 length is 15 residues.

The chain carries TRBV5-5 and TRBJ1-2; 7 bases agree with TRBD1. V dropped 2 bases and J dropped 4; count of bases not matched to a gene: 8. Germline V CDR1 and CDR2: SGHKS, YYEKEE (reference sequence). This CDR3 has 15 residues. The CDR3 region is CASSFGPGGGYGYTF. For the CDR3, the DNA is TGTGCCAGCAGCTTTGGGCCAGGGGGAGGCTATGGCTACACCTTC.

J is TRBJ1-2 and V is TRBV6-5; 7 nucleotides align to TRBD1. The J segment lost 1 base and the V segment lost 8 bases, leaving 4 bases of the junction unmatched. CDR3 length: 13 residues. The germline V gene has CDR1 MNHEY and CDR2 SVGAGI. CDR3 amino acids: CASGTDYNYGYTF. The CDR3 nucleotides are TGTGCCAGCGGGACAGACTATAACTATGGCTACACCTTC.

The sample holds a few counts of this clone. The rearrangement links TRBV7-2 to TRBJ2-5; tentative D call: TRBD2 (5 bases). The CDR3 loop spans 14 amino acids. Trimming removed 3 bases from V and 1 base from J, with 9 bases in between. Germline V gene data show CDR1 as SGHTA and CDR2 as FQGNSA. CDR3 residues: CASSFGSGQETQYF. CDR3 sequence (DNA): TGTGCCAGCAGCTTTGGGAGCGGCCAAGAGACCCAGTACTTC.

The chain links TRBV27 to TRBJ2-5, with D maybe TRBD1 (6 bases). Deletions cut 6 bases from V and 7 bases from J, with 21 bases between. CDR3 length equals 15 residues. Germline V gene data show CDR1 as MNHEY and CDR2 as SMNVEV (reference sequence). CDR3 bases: TGTGCCAGCAGCACCGCTAGGGGGTCCGAGAGGACCCAGTACTTC. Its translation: CASSTARGSERTQYF.

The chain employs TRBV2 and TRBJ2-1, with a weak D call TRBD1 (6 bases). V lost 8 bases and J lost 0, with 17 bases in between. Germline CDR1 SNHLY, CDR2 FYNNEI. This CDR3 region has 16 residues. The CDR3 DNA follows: TGTGCCAGCCCACCGGGACACCCCTTCTCCTACAATGAGCAGTTCTTC. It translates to CASPPGHPFSYNEQFF.

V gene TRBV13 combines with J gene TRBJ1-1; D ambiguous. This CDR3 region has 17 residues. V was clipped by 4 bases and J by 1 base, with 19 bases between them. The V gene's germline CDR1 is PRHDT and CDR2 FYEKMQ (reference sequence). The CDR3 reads CASSSRFGGLWNTEAFF. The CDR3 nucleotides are TGTGCCAGCAGCTCCAGGTTCGGAGGCCTTTGGAACACTGAAGCTTTCTTT.

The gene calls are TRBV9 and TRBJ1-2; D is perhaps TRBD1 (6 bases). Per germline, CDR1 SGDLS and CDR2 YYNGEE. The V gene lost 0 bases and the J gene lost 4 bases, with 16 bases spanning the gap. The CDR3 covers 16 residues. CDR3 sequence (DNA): TGTGCCAGCAGCGTAGGGTCCACAGGGTATACCTATGGCTACACCTTC. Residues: CASSVGSTGYTYGYTF.

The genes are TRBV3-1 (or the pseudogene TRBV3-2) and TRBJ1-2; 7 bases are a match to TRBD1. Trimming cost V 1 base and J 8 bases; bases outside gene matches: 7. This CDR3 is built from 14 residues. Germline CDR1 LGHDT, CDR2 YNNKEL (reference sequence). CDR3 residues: CASSQGAGGGGYTF. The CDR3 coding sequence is TGTGCCAGCAGCCAAGGGGCAGGGGGTGGGGGCTACACCTTC.

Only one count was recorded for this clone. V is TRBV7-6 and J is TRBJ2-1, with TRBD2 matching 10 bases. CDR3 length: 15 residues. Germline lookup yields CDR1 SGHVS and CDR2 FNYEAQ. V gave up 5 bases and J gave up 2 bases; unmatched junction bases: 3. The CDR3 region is CASSLSGGAYNEQFF. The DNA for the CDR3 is TGTGCCAGCAGCCTAAGCGGGGGGGCCTACAATGAGCAGTTCTTC. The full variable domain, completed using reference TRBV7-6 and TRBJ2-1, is GAGVSQSPRYKVTKRGQDVALRCDPISGHVSLYWYRQALGQGPEFLTYFNYEAQQDKSGLPNDRFSAERPEGSISTLTIQRTEQRDSAMYRCASSLSGGAYNEQFFGPGTRLTVL.

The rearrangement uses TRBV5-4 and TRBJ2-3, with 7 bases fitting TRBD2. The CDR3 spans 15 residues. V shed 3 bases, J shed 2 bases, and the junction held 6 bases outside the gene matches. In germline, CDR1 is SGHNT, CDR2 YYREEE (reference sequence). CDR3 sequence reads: CASSSEGTITDTQYF. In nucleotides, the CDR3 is TGTGCCAGCAGCTCCGAGGGGACTATCACAGATACGCAGTATTTT.

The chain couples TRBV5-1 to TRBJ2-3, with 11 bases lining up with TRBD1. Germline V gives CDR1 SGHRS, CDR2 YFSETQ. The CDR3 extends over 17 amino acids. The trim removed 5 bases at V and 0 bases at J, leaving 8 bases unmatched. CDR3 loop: CASSPWTGGYSTDTQYF. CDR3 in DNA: TGCGCCAGCAGTCCTTGGACAGGGGGCTACAGCACAGATACGCAGTATTTT. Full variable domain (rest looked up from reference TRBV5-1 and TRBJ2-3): KAGVTQTPRYLIKTRGQQVTLSCSPISGHRSVSWYQQTPGQGLQFLFEYFSETQRNKGNFPGRFSGRQFSNSRSEMNVSTLELGDSALYLCASSPWTGGYSTDTQYFGPGTRLTVL.

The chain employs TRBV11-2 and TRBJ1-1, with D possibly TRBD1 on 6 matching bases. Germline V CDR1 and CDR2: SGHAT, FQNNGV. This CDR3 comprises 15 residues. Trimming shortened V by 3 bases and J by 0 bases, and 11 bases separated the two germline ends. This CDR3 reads CASSFKTGMNTEAFF. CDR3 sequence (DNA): TGTGCCAGCAGCTTTAAAACAGGGATGAACACTGAAGCTTTCTTT.

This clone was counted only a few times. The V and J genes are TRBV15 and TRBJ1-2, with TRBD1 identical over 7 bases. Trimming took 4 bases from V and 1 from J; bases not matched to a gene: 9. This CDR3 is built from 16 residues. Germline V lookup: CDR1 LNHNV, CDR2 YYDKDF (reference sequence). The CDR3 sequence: CATSKRRDSRNYGYTF. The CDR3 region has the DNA TGTGCCACCAGCAAAAGGCGGGACAGTCGTAACTATGGCTACACCTTC.

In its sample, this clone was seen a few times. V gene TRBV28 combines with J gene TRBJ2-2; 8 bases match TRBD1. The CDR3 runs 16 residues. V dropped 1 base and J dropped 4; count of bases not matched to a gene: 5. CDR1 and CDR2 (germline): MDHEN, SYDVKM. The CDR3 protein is CASSLLETGATGELFF. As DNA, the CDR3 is TGTGCCAGCAGTTTATTGGAGACAGGGGCCACCGGGGAGCTGTTTTTT.

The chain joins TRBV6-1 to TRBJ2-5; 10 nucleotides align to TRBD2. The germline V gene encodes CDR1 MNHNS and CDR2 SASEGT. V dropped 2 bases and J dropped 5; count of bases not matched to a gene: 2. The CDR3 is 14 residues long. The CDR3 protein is CASSELAGEETQYF. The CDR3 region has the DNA TGTGCCAGCAGTGAACTAGCGGGGGAGGAGACCCAGTACTTC.